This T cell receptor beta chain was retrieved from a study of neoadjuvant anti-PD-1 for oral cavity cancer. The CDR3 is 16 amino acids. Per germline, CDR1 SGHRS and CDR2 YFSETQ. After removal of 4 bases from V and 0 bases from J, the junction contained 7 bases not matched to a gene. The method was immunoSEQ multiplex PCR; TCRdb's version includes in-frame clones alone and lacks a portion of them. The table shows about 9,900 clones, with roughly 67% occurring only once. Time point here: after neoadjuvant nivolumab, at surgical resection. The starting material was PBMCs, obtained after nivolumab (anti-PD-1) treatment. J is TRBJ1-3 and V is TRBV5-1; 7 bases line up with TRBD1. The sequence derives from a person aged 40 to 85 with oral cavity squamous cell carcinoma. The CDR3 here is CASSASTGASGNTIYF. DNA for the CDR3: TGCGCCAGCAGCGCTTCCACAGGGGCCTCTGGAAACACCATATATTTT.